This T cell receptor beta chain was retrieved from a study of regulatory T cells in long-lasting Graves disease. Findings and limits, study-wide: Persistent Graves' disease cases displayed lower TCR diversity than newly diagnosed ones. Those with persistent disease had in common more public clonotypes (more than 2,500) than new patients (more than 900).

From germline, CDR1 is LNHNV and CDR2 YYDKDF (reference sequence). The CDR3 is made up of 16 amino acids. V dropped 0 bases and J dropped 0 bases, with 6 bases sitting between them. Sample time point: newly diagnosed GD, antithyroid drugs for less than 3 months. The TCR library was made from RNA that had been extracted from PBMCs in TRIzol. Sequencing libraries for TCR beta were prepared with iRepertoire HTBI primers and Arm-PCR of CDR3 regions. A single record per CDR3 protein comes from TCRdb applying MiXCR to the multiplex PCR reads. The repertoire holds about 220,000 distinct CDR3 sequences, with around 20% as singletons. This clonotype was seen a handful of times. Its antigen is unknown. The sample was also reused in another study, on T cells in Graves' hyperthyroidism and ophthalmopathy. This second report adds: Researchers ran a first-round RT-PCR on the TCR CDR3 using the HTBI primer set. The model made its ophthalmopathy prediction, and onset followed a median approximately 6 months later.

The TCR was taken from a woman under 40 with Graves disease. Source: peripheral blood mononuclear cells (PBMCs), taken at new diagnosis, from a patient treated with antithyroid drugs. V usage is TRBV15 and J usage is TRBJ2-6; D is uncertain. This CDR3 reads CATSRDRVSGANVLTF. As DNA, the CDR3 is TGTGCCACCAGCAGAGATCGCGTCTCTGGGGCCAACGTCCTGACTTTC.